The rows below give T cell receptor beta chains drawn from one sample of a study of blood T cells in healthy people across ages. TCRdb re-called the 5' RACE reads with MiXCR, one entry per CDR3 protein. This table has 1.2 million to 1.5 million distinct CDR3 sequences, roughly 45% appearing once. The specimen sequenced was blood. The receptors come from a young woman in good health. CDR3s include the opening cysteine and the closing phenylalanine or tryptophan. The D gene is left open where the match is weak. Not all rows give a size; the values are once, few, many and, for expanded clones, a class.

j_call: TRBJ1-2; v_call: TRBV7-2; clone_size: few; d_call: TRBD1; cdr3_nt: TGTGCCAGCAGCTTTCCCCGACAGGGTTCTAACTATGGCTACACCTTC; cdr3_aa: CASSFPRQGSNYGYTF
j_call: TRBJ2-1; v_call: TRBV7-9; clone_size: -; d_call: TRBD1; cdr3_nt: TGTGCCAGCAGCGCCCGGAGACAGGGACGAAATGAGCAGTTCTTC; cdr3_aa: CASSARRQGRNEQFF
j_call: TRBJ2-3; v_call: TRBV6-2/TRBV6-3; clone_size: -; d_call: TRBD2; cdr3_nt: TGTGCCAGCAGTTACTCGTTGGAGGGGACTAGCGGGAGAACAGATACGCAGTATTTT; cdr3_aa: CASSYSLEGTSGRTDTQYF
j_call: TRBJ2-3; v_call: TRBV3-1; clone_size: -; d_call: TRBD2; cdr3_nt: TGTGCCAGCAGCCAACGGTCCCATGCCTATACCGGGGGGACAGATACGCAGTATTTT; cdr3_aa: CASSQRSHAYTGGTDTQYF
j_call: TRBJ1-5; v_call: TRBV20-1; clone_size: -; d_call: TRBD1; cdr3_nt: TGCAGTGCAAGGTCTGCGCCAGGGGGCCCCCAGCCCCAGCATTTT; cdr3_aa: CSARSAPGGPQPQHF
j_call: TRBJ2-1; v_call: TRBV5-1; clone_size: few; d_call: TRBD1; cdr3_nt: TGCGCCAGCAGCCCAGGACAGGGACTTAGGGTGAATGAGCAGTTCTTC; cdr3_aa: CASSPGQGLRVNEQFF
j_call: TRBJ2-6; v_call: TRBV28; clone_size: -; d_call: -; cdr3_nt: TGTGCCAGCAGTTTGGGGAAACACTCTGGGGCCAACGTCCTGACTTTC; cdr3_aa: CASSLGKHSGANVLTF
j_call: TRBJ2-7; v_call: TRBV6-2/TRBV6-3; clone_size: -; d_call: -; cdr3_nt: TGTGCCAGTAGTTACGTAGGGGCCGAGCAGTACTTC; cdr3_aa: CASSYVGAEQYF
j_call: TRBJ2-5; v_call: TRBV25-1; clone_size: few; d_call: -; cdr3_nt: TGTGCCAGCAGTGGCAGACGGGGCCAAGAGACCCAGTACTTC; cdr3_aa: CASSGRRGQETQYF
j_call: TRBJ2-7; v_call: TRBV5-6; clone_size: -; d_call: -; cdr3_nt: TGTGCCAGCAGCTCAAAGGCCGGCTACGAGCAGTACTTC; cdr3_aa: CASSSKAGYEQYF
j_call: TRBJ2-3; v_call: TRBV14; clone_size: -; d_call: TRBD2; cdr3_nt: TGTGCCAGCAGACAACTAGCGGGGGCAGATACGCAGTATTTT; cdr3_aa: CASRQLAGADTQYF
j_call: TRBJ1-1; v_call: TRBV20-1; clone_size: -; d_call: -; cdr3_nt: TGCAGTGCTAGAGATGAACGAGGGGCTTACACTGAAGCTTTCTTT; cdr3_aa: CSARDERGAYTEAFF
j_call: TRBJ2-7; v_call: TRBV11-2; clone_size: once; d_call: TRBD1; cdr3_nt: TGTGCCAGCAGCGTAGCCTGGGACAGGGAGGAGTACGAGCAGTACTTC; cdr3_aa: CASSVAWDREEYEQYF
j_call: TRBJ1-2; v_call: TRBV30; clone_size: -; d_call: -; cdr3_nt: TGTGCCCAACGGAACCGGGCCAACTATGGCTACACCTTC; cdr3_aa: CAQRNRANYGYTF
j_call: TRBJ1-2; v_call: TRBV7-2; clone_size: few; d_call: -; cdr3_nt: TGTGCCAGCAGCCTACAGACATATGGCTACACCTTC; cdr3_aa: CASSLQTYGYTF
j_call: TRBJ2-3; v_call: TRBV5-1; clone_size: -; d_call: -; cdr3_nt: TGCGCCAGCAGCGAACCTCAGGGGGGCGCAGATACGCAGTATTTT; cdr3_aa: CASSEPQGGADTQYF
j_call: TRBJ1-5; v_call: TRBV25-1; clone_size: few; d_call: -; cdr3_nt: TGTGCCGCTACCGTTCAGCCCCAGCATTTT; cdr3_aa: CAATVQPQHF
j_call: TRBJ2-7; v_call: TRBV5-6; clone_size: -; d_call: -; cdr3_nt: TGTGCCAGCAGCGGGGTAGCGGATTACAATGAGCAGTACTTC; cdr3_aa: CASSGVADYNEQYF
j_call: TRBJ2-2; v_call: TRBV10-3; clone_size: -; d_call: TRBD2; cdr3_nt: TGTGCCATCGGGGCGGGAGCGCCGATTGGGGGGGAGCTGTTTTTT; cdr3_aa: CAIGAGAPIGGELFF
j_call: TRBJ2-5; v_call: TRBV7-8; clone_size: -; d_call: -; cdr3_nt: TGTGCCAGCAGCTTTGATATCGGCGGCGGTAGGGAGACCCAGTACTTC; cdr3_aa: CASSFDIGGGRETQYF
j_call: TRBJ1-1; v_call: TRBV6-2/TRBV6-3; clone_size: -; d_call: -; cdr3_nt: TGTGCCAGCAGTAGGGATTTGGGTGAGAACACTGAAGCTTTCTTT; cdr3_aa: CASSRDLGENTEAFF
j_call: TRBJ2-7; v_call: TRBV2; clone_size: -; d_call: -; cdr3_nt: TGTGCCAGCAGTGTAAGGGTTTACGAGCAGTACTTC; cdr3_aa: CASSVRVYEQYF
j_call: TRBJ2-5; v_call: TRBV28; clone_size: -; d_call: -; cdr3_nt: TGTGCCAGCAAAGAGGATTTCGGGGAGCAGTACTTC; cdr3_aa: CASKEDFGEQYF
j_call: TRBJ2-3; v_call: TRBV12-3/TRBV12-4; clone_size: few; d_call: TRBD2; cdr3_nt: TGTGCCAGCAGCGGCCCGGGGGGTACGCAGTATTTT; cdr3_aa: CASSGPGGTQYF
j_call: TRBJ2-5; v_call: TRBV2; clone_size: -; d_call: TRBD2; cdr3_nt: TGTGCCAGTATTAGTAGCGGGAGGGCTACCGTCCGGGCGAATGAGCAGTACTTC; cdr3_aa: CASISSGRATVRANEQYF
j_call: TRBJ2-1; v_call: TRBV5-1; clone_size: -; d_call: -; cdr3_nt: TGCGCCAGCAGATCCCAAGAGCGTGAGCAGTTCTTC; cdr3_aa: CASRSQEREQFF
j_call: TRBJ2-7; v_call: TRBV6-5; clone_size: -; d_call: -; cdr3_nt: TGTGCCAGCAGTTTAGCCCCGGACAGCTCCTACGAGCAGTACTTC; cdr3_aa: CASSLAPDSSYEQYF
j_call: TRBJ2-3; v_call: TRBV2; clone_size: once; d_call: -; cdr3_nt: TGTGCCAGCAGTAGGGAGAACACAGATACGCAGTATTTT; cdr3_aa: CASSRENTDTQYF
j_call: TRBJ1-1; v_call: TRBV12-3/TRBV12-4; clone_size: -; d_call: TRBD1; cdr3_nt: TGTGCCAGCAGACCCGGTGGCAGGGGGACCCTGAACACTGAAGCTTTCTTT; cdr3_aa: CASRPGGRGTLNTEAFF
j_call: TRBJ2-5; v_call: TRBV27; clone_size: -; d_call: -; cdr3_nt: TGTGCCAGCAGTTTACTGTTTCAAGAGACCCAGTACTTC; cdr3_aa: CASSLLFQETQYF
j_call: TRBJ2-5; v_call: TRBV4-1; clone_size: -; d_call: -; cdr3_nt: TGCGCCAGCAGCCCCCGACCAGGCGGCCAACAAGAGACCCAGTACTTC; cdr3_aa: CASSPRPGGQQETQYF
j_call: TRBJ2-3; v_call: TRBV12-3/TRBV12-4; clone_size: few; d_call: TRBD2; cdr3_nt: TGTGCCAGCAGTTCGGGGACTAGCGGGAGTTGGACAGATACGCAGTATTTT; cdr3_aa: CASSSGTSGSWTDTQYF
j_call: TRBJ2-7; v_call: TRBV7-9; clone_size: -; d_call: -; cdr3_nt: TGTTCCAGCAGACCCACAGGGCCCACCTACGAGCAGTACTTC; cdr3_aa: CSSRPTGPTYEQYF
j_call: TRBJ2-1; v_call: TRBV20-1; clone_size: -; d_call: TRBD2; cdr3_nt: TGCAGTGCTAGAACGACTAGCGGGGACCAAGAGACCCAGTTCTTC; cdr3_aa: CSARTTSGDQETQFF
j_call: TRBJ2-1; v_call: TRBV5-1; clone_size: -; d_call: TRBD2; cdr3_nt: TGCGCCAGCAACTGCTATCAGACTAGCGGGCAATGCAATGAGCAGTTCTTC; cdr3_aa: CASNCYQTSGQCNEQFF
j_call: TRBJ2-7; v_call: TRBV14; clone_size: -; d_call: -; cdr3_nt: TGTGCCAGCAGCCTACAGCGGAGCCCCTACGAGCAGTACTTC; cdr3_aa: CASSLQRSPYEQYF
j_call: TRBJ2-7; v_call: TRBV4-1; clone_size: few; d_call: TRBD1; cdr3_nt: TGCGCCAGCAGCCAAGATCAAGTGGTCCGGACAGGGGGCTTCTACGAGCAGTACTTC; cdr3_aa: CASSQDQVVRTGGFYEQYF
j_call: TRBJ1-2; v_call: TRBV29-1; clone_size: -; d_call: -; cdr3_nt: TGCAGCGTCCGGGGTGGGGCTGAGGATGGCTACACCTTC; cdr3_aa: CSVRGGAEDGYTF
j_call: TRBJ1-1; v_call: TRBV27; clone_size: -; d_call: -; cdr3_nt: TGTGCCAGCAGTCGTAGGGACACCCTGAACACTGAAGCTTTCTTT; cdr3_aa: CASSRRDTLNTEAFF
j_call: TRBJ2-3; v_call: TRBV20-1; clone_size: many; d_call: -; cdr3_nt: TGCAGTCCTCGACAGCCAGGCACAGATACGCAGTATTTT; cdr3_aa: CSPRQPGTDTQYF
j_call: TRBJ2-5; v_call: TRBV7-9; clone_size: -; d_call: -; cdr3_nt: TGTGCCAGCAGGCTTGTCCAAGAGACCCAGTACTTC; cdr3_aa: CASRLVQETQYF
j_call: TRBJ1-2; v_call: TRBV10-3; clone_size: -; d_call: TRBD1; cdr3_nt: TGTGCCATCGCCGAGACAGGGGCGGTCGGTGGCTACACCTTC; cdr3_aa: CAIAETGAVGGYTF